This TCR beta chain was profiled in a study of Ad26.COV2.S vaccination and SARS-CoV-2 variants. As for the study in general: Donor participated within the Ad26.COV2.S arm of the COV1001 trial. By the intramuscular route, Ad26.COV2.S was given once, or twice 56 days apart. Study outcomes and limitations: Vaccine and placebo recipients had comparable breadth of non-spike TCRs. Vaccinees showed greater spike-specific TCR breadth than placebo recipients.

Points on this clone: Its matching antigen is unknown.

This CDR3 contains 14 residues. Trimming stripped 4 bases from V and 5 bases from J, with 12 bases between. Looked up from germline, CDR1 is LGHDT and CDR2 is YNNKEL (reference sequence). Treatment meaning: some 20 received Ad26.COV2.S at low or high dose, single or two shots; about 5 received placebo; per-sample allocation not given. Repertoires come from day 63 after the first vaccine or placebo injection. Clones were sequenced by immunoSEQ multiplex PCR, and TCRdb holds only the in-frame ones, with some missing. The data contain 240,000 or so clones, approximately 88% of them singletons. The V and J genes are TRBV3-1 (or the pseudogene TRBV3-2) and TRBJ1-5; possible D gene TRBD1, 5 bases. This specimen consisted of peripheral blood, obtained in a trial of Ad26.COV2.S vaccine versus placebo. This receptor was obtained from a person aged 18-65 years who received the Ad26.COV2.S COVID-19 vaccine or a placebo. In nucleotides, the CDR3 is TGTGCCAGCAGCCGAACCAGGGCCCATCAGCCCCAGCATTTT. This codes for CASSRTRAHQPQHF.